These 18 T cell receptor beta chains were sequenced from one sample in a study of OX40 agonist ivuxolimab in advanced cancers. Generated by immunoSEQ multiplex PCR, the TCRdb table keeps only in-frame clones and is missing some. This repertoire shows approximately 64,000 clones, about 87% found once; its top ten account for around 0.65%. The sequenced sample was CD4+ or CD8+ T cells sorted from blood, obtained in a trial of the OX40 agonist ivuxolimab. The receptors were gathered from an adult with an advanced solid tumor such as melanoma, head and neck, liver or kidney cancer.

The chain links TRBV6-5 to TRBJ1-1; weak D call: TRBD1 (6 bases). Per the germline V gene, CDR1 is MNHEY and CDR2 is SVGAGI. This CDR3 is 14 amino acids long. Trimming cost V 2 bases and J 6 bases, with 13 bases left between them. CDR3 amino acids: CASSYTKKGAEAFF. The CDR3 nucleotides read TGTGCCAGCAGTTACACCAAGAAGGGGGCTGAAGCTTTCTTT.

This chain joins TRBV4-1 and TRBJ2-7; 7 positions match TRBD1. Trimming at V came to 0 bases and at J to 3 bases, leaving 8 bases not matched to a gene. In germline, CDR1 is MGHRA, CDR2 YSYEKL. This CDR3 is built from 16 residues. The CDR3 reads CASSQDRQGSVYEQYF. CDR3 in DNA: TGCGCCAGCAGCCAAGATCGACAGGGAAGTGTCTACGAGCAGTACTTC.

The chain carries TRBV4-1 and TRBJ2-4; no firm D call. CDR1 is MGHRA and CDR2 is YSYEKL in the germline V gene. There are 16 residues in the CDR3. The ends were cut back, 1 base at V and 6 bases at J, with 16 bases in the middle. For the CDR3, the DNA is TGCGCCAGCAGCCAAGTGCCCACAGTGAGGTCAAACATTCAGTACTTC. Residues: CASSQVPTVRSNIQYF.

The CDR3 coding sequence is TGTGCCAGCAGCCCTGGGCGACAGTACACCGGGGAGCTGTTTTTT. Residues: CASSPGRQYTGELFF. This chain uses TRBV7-9 with TRBJ2-2, with D possibly TRBD1 on 5 matching bases. The CDR3 has 15 residues. Germline V gives CDR1 SEHNR, CDR2 FQNEAQ (reference sequence). V lost 5 bases to trimming and J lost 3 bases, with 13 bases between them.

The chain recombines TRBV9 with TRBJ1-2; possible D gene TRBD1, 6 bases. V was clipped by 6 bases and J by 8 bases, with 23 bases between them. CDR3 length: 15 residues. CDR1 is SGDLS and CDR2 is YYNGEE in the germline V gene. The CDR3 reads CASTPQIGGHGGYTF. The DNA for the CDR3 is TGTGCCAGCACCCCACAGATCGGGGGGCATGGAGGCTACACCTTC.

This chain connects TRBV6-1 to TRBJ2-1, with D tentatively TRBD1 (6 bases). Germline CDR1 MNHNS, CDR2 SASEGT. The CDR3 covers 12 residues. V was cut by 5 bases and J by 9 bases, with 11 bases left in between. CDR3 DNA sequence: TGTGCCAGCAGTCAACAGGGTCTTGAGCAGTTCTTC. This translates into CASSQQGLEQFF.

The chain is built from TRBV2 and TRBJ2-7, with 7 bases that match TRBD1. This CDR3 is built from 12 residues. The V gene end was trimmed by 6 bases and the J gene end by 5 bases; junction bases not matched to a gene: 4. Germline CDR1 and CDR2: SNHLY and FYNNEI. The CDR3, as DNA: TGTGCCAGCAGAACAGGGGTCCACGAGCAGTACTTC. This gives the protein CASRTGVHEQYF.

V gene TRBV7-3 combines with J gene TRBJ1-1; D not resolved. The V gene lost 5 bases and the J gene lost 4 bases, with 14 bases spanning the gap. Germline values: CDR1 SGHTA, CDR2 FQGTGA. There are 14 residues in the CDR3. In DNA form, the CDR3 reads TGTGCCAGCAGCCCCGGGCGGTTTAGCACTGAAGCTTTCTTT. It is translated as CASSPGRFSTEAFF.

This rearrangement joins TRBV6-5 to TRBJ1-1, with 8 positions matching TRBD1. CDR1 and CDR2 from the germline V gene are MNHEY and SVGAGI. Unmatched junction bases numbered 6, after V lost 4 bases and J lost 5 bases. The CDR3 contains 14 residues. CDR3 in amino acids: CASSWAGGRTEAFF. The CDR3 DNA reads TGTGCCAGCAGTTGGGCAGGGGGCAGGACTGAAGCTTTCTTT.

The CDR3, as DNA: TGTGCCAGCAGTTATTTAGGGTTGGAGACCCAGTACTTC. This codes for CASSYLGLETQYF. The chain recombines TRBV6-6 with TRBJ2-5; D uncertain. V was pared by 3 bases and J by 5 bases, with 10 bases between. Germline CDR1 is MNHNY and CDR2 is SVGAGI (reference sequence). The CDR3 length is 13 residues.

In its sample, this clone was seen once. The chain couples TRBV15 to TRBJ2-5, with D uncertain. The CDR3 runs 14 residues. The V end lost 0 bases, the J end lost 5 bases, and 10 bases lay between the germline ends. Germline loops: CDR1 LNHNV, CDR2 YYDKDF (reference sequence). The DNA for the CDR3 is TGTGCCACCAGCAGAGAGTACTCGACGGAGACCCAGTACTTC. Its translation is CATSREYSTETQYF.

The chain carries TRBV19 and TRBJ1-1; 9 nucleotides agree with TRBD1. J gave up 3 bases and V 8 bases, and 4 bases lay outside the gene matches. CDR1 is LNHDA and CDR2 is SQIVND in the germline V gene (reference sequence). There are 13 residues in the CDR3. This CDR3 is CASRGQGHTEAFF. Written as DNA, the CDR3 is TGTGCCAGTCGGGGACAGGGCCACACTGAAGCTTTCTTT.

This chain uses TRBV27 with TRBJ2-5; the D gene could be TRBD1 or TRBD2 (6 bases each). Trimming stripped 5 bases from V and 5 bases from J, with 18 bases between. CDR1 is MNHEY, CDR2 SMNVEV, per germline (reference sequence). CDR3 length: 15 amino acids. CDR3 sequence reads: CASSAGSGGQETQYF. The CDR3 nucleotides read TGTGCCAGCAGTGCGGGTAGCGGTGGACAGGAGACCCAGTACTTC.

In this sample, this clone turned up once. The rearrangement links TRBV15 to TRBJ1-5; D perhaps matches TRBD1 (6 bases). V was shortened by 0 bases and J by 0 bases, with 18 bases between the two germline ends. There are 19 residues in the CDR3. CDR1 is LNHNV and CDR2 is YYDKDF in the germline V gene (reference sequence). As DNA, the CDR3 is TGTGCCACCAGCAGAGATGCAGGGGTAGATTTCGGTAGCAATCAGCCCCAGCATTTT. It specifies CATSRDAGVDFGSNQPQHF.

The chain has TRBV30 and TRBJ2-7; 9 bases fit TRBD1. Germline V gene sequence: CDR1 GTSNPN, CDR2 SVGIG (reference sequence). The CDR3 contains 15 residues. With 0 bases clipped from V and 7 bases from J, the junction kept 10 bases outside the gene matches. The CDR3: CAWSVQGAAVWEQYF. As DNA, the CDR3 is TGTGCCTGGAGTGTACAGGGGGCGGCAGTCTGGGAGCAGTACTTC. Full variable domain (missing parts from reference TRBV30 and TRBJ2-7): SQTIHQWPATLVQPVGSPLSLECTVEGTSNPNLYWYRQAAGRGLQLLFYSVGIGQISSEVPQNLSASRPQDRQFILSSKKLLLSDSGFYLCAWSVQGAAVWEQYFGPGTRLTVT.

The chain carries TRBV18 and TRBJ2-7; D remains unclear. CDR1 and CDR2 from the germline V gene are KGHSH and LQKENI. Between the trimmed V and J ends, which lost 2 bases and 3 bases, there was a span of 8 bases. The CDR3 spans 13 residues. CDR3 region: CASSPSQYYEQYF. In DNA form, the CDR3 reads TGTGCCAGCTCACCAAGTCAGTACTACGAGCAGTACTTC.

This clone is a singleton in its sample. Written as DNA, the CDR3 is TGTGCCAGCAGGGGGTTCTCCTACAATGAGCAGTTCTTC. This codes for CASRGFSYNEQFF. The chain recombines TRBV11-1 with TRBJ2-1, with D unclear. Germline V gene data show CDR1 as SGHAT and CDR2 as FQDESV (reference sequence). The CDR3 totals 13 residues. Between the trimmed V and J ends, which lost 6 bases and 0 bases, there was a span of 6 bases.

V usage is TRBV6-6 and J usage is TRBJ2-7; 13 bases line up with TRBD2. CDR1 MNHNY and CDR2 SVGAGI come from the germline V gene (reference sequence). The CDR3 consists of 15 residues. J was trimmed by 2 bases and V by 6 bases; bases with no gene match: 4. The DNA of the CDR3 is TGTGCCAGCAGCGCAGGACTAGCGGGGGCCTACGAGCAGTACTTC. Its protein product is CASSAGLAGAYEQYF.